These 27 T cell receptor beta chains share one sample of origin, sequenced in a study of blood T cell repertoires in COVID-19. Repertoires were generated with immunoSEQ multiplex PCR, while TCRdb's copy carries only in-frame clones and drops some. The repertoire holds tens of thousands of clones, with over 70% as singletons. The specimen sequenced was peripheral blood. Receptor source: a woman aged 80 or over with active or convalescent COVID-19.

A single count supports this clone. The chain joins TRBV5-1 to TRBJ2-7; 8 positions agree with TRBD1. With V trimmed by 7 bases and J by 1 base, 7 bases remained unmatched. The CDR3 totals 14 residues. Germline V gene lookup returns CDR1 SGHRS and CDR2 YFSETQ. The CDR3 region is CASSRDRRSYEQYF. CDR3 coding DNA: TGCGCCAGCTCCAGGGACAGGAGATCCTACGAGCAGTACTTC.

This CDR3 reads CASARGTAGTSATYEQYF. The DNA of the CDR3 is TGTGCCAGTGCACGGGGGACTGCCGGGACTAGCGCAACCTACGAGCAGTACTTC. V is TRBV19 and J is TRBJ2-7; 10 positions match TRBD2. This CDR3 region has 18 residues. The germline V gene has CDR1 LNHDA and CDR2 SQIVND (reference sequence). The V and J ends lost 8 bases and 2 bases, in that order; junction bases with no gene match: 18.

The chain is built from TRBV9 and TRBJ2-1; D may be TRBD2 (5 bases). This CDR3 contains 14 residues. V was cut by 4 bases and J by 3 bases, with 11 bases left in between. Per the germline V gene, CDR1 is SGDLS and CDR2 is YYNGEE. This CDR3 is CASSRVDFYNEQFF. CDR3 coding DNA: TGTGCCAGCAGCCGGGTGGACTTCTACAATGAGCAGTTCTTC.

V and J are TRBV7-3 and TRBJ2-5; 8 bases are a match to TRBD2. The CDR3 is made up of 16 amino acids. After removal of 2 bases from V and 5 bases from J, the junction contained 10 bases not matched to a gene. Germline CDR1 is SGHTA and CDR2 is FQGTGA. The CDR3 protein is CASSLRPASGPETQYF. Written as DNA, the CDR3 is TGTGCCAGCAGCTTACGCCCGGCTAGCGGGCCGGAGACCCAGTACTTC.

The chain uses TRBV10-3 and TRBJ2-3; 8 positions match TRBD2. Trimming at V came to 2 bases and at J to 2 bases, leaving 9 bases not matched to a gene. Germline lookup yields CDR1 ENHRY and CDR2 SYGVKD. This CDR3 spans 17 amino acids. The CDR3 here is CAISEIGRGAITDTQYF. As DNA, the CDR3 is TGTGCCATCAGTGAGATAGGGCGGGGGGCCATCACAGATACGCAGTATTTT.

The chain carries TRBV10-1 and TRBJ2-1, with 9 bases aligning to TRBD1. The CDR3 is made up of 17 amino acids. Losses at the gene ends were 5 bases for V and 2 bases for J; bases not matched to a gene: 10. Germline CDR1 reads WNHNN; CDR2 reads SYGVQD (reference sequence). The CDR3 DNA reads TGCGCCAGCAGTCCCGGGGGACAGGGATACCCCTACAATGAGCAGTTCTTC. Protein sequence: CASSPGGQGYPYNEQFF.

V usage is TRBV2 and J usage is TRBJ1-1, with TRBD1 identical over 7 bases. The germline gives CDR1 SNHLY, CDR2 FYNNEI. The CDR3 length is 15 residues. With 6 bases clipped from V and 1 base from J, the junction kept 8 bases outside the gene matches. The CDR3 reads CASRRDGQENTEAFF. CDR3 sequence (DNA): TGTGCCAGCAGGAGGGACGGACAGGAGAACACTGAAGCTTTCTTT.

This clone showed up just once. V usage is TRBV10-3 and J usage is TRBJ1-1; D is ambiguous. Deletions cut 4 bases from V and 4 bases from J, with 16 bases between. CDR1 is ENHRY and CDR2 is SYGVKD in the germline V gene. The CDR3 is 15 residues long. CDR3 sequence (DNA): TGTGCCATCAGTGGGACCTCCAAGCGGGGCACTGAAGCTTTCTTT. Encoded protein: CAISGTSKRGTEAFF.

This chain uses TRBV11-2 with TRBJ2-3; 8 nucleotides agree with TRBD2. The CDR3 loop spans 16 amino acids. Germline CDR1 is SGHAT and CDR2 is FQNNGV. Losses at the gene ends were 1 base for V and 2 bases for J; bases not matched to a gene: 5. The CDR3 DNA is TGTGCCAGCAGCTTAGTTCCGGGGGGGCACACAGATACGCAGTATTTT. Protein sequence: CASSLVPGGHTDTQYF.

This chain links TRBV6-1 with TRBJ1-3; possibly TRBD1 for D (6 bases). V was cut by 2 bases and J by 3 bases, with 11 bases left in between. The V gene's germline CDR1 is MNHNS and CDR2 SASEGT. The CDR3 has 15 residues. CDR3: CASSESPGDGNTIYF. For the CDR3, the DNA is TGTGCCAGCAGTGAATCCCCAGGGGATGGAAACACCATATATTTT.

The chain combines TRBV10-3 with TRBJ2-3; a possible D gene is TRBD2 (6 bases). Germline V gene lookup returns CDR1 ENHRY and CDR2 SYGVKD. The V and J ends lost 8 bases and 0 bases respectively, with 12 bases between them. The length of the CDR3 is 14 residues. The CDR3 loop reads CAISGGASTDTQYF. CDR3 bases: TGTGCCATCTCCGGCGGGGCAAGCACAGATACGCAGTATTTT.

The chain recombines TRBV7-9 with TRBJ2-2, with D possibly matching TRBD2 (6 bases). V gave up 6 bases and J gave up 6 bases, with 20 bases separating them. This CDR3 comprises 16 residues. The germline CDR1 and CDR2 sequences are SEHNR and FQNEAQ (reference sequence). For the CDR3, the DNA is TGTGCCAGCAGGGGGCTACGGGCGGGATCTGCCGGGGAGCTGTTTTTT. Its protein is CASRGLRAGSAGELFF. The full variable domain, with the rest looked up from reference TRBV7-9 and TRBJ2-2, is DTGVSQNPRHKITKRGQNVTFRCDPISEHNRLYWYRQTLGQGPEFLTYFQNEAQLEKSRLLSDRFSAERPKGSFSTLEIQRTEQGDSAMYLCASRGLRAGSAGELFFGEGSRLTVL.

The gene calls are TRBV2 and TRBJ2-2; 11 bases fit TRBD2. In germline, CDR1 is SNHLY, CDR2 FYNNEI. V was pared by 5 bases and J by 5 bases, with 13 bases of the junction left unmatched. CDR3 length equals 18 residues. Here the CDR3 DNA reads TGTGCCAGCAGTACCCGCCGAGAGACTAGCGGGGTTACCGGGGAGCTGTTTTTT. It codes for CASSTRRETSGVTGELFF.

The V gene is TRBV27, the J gene TRBJ1-1, with D perhaps matching TRBD1 (5 bases). V dropped 3 bases and J dropped 1 base, with 12 bases sitting between them. The V gene's germline CDR1 is MNHEY and CDR2 SMNVEV (reference sequence). CDR3 length equals 15 residues. CDR3 amino acids: CASSFQLQGNTEAFF. In DNA, the CDR3 is TGTGCCAGCAGTTTCCAACTGCAGGGGAACACTGAAGCTTTCTTT.

The rearrangement links TRBV10-3 to TRBJ2-5; the D gene is possibly TRBD1 (6 bases). V was shortened by 2 bases and J by 4 bases, with 8 bases between the two germline ends. This CDR3 has 13 residues. The germline gives CDR1 ENHRY, CDR2 SYGVKD. The CDR3: CAISEGGRETQYF. CDR3 bases: TGTGCCATCAGTGAGGGGGGCCGAGAGACCCAGTACTTC.

The chain has TRBV5-1 and TRBJ2-2, with 7 bases identical to TRBD2. The CDR3 sequence is 16 residues long. CDR1 and CDR2 (germline): SGHRS, YFSETQ. V lost 3 bases to trimming and J lost 0 bases; unmatched junction nucleotides: 5. The CDR3 here is CASSSASGANTGELFF. CDR3 sequence (DNA): TGCGCCAGCAGCTCCGCTAGCGGAGCGAACACCGGGGAGCTGTTTTTT.

The chain recombines TRBV10-3 with TRBJ1-1; perhaps TRBD1 as D (6 bases). V dropped 3 bases and J dropped 6 bases, with 14 bases sitting between them. Germline loops: CDR1 ENHRY, CDR2 SYGVKD. This CDR3 is 14 amino acids long. The CDR3 spells CAISDKNRVAEAFF. The CDR3 coding sequence is TGTGCCATCAGTGATAAAAACAGGGTGGCTGAAGCTTTCTTT.

The chain carries TRBV2 and TRBJ1-2, with 8 bases lining up with TRBD1. There are 15 residues in the CDR3. CDR1 is SNHLY, CDR2 FYNNEI, per germline. Losses at the gene ends were 6 bases for V and 2 bases for J; bases not matched to a gene: 8. The CDR3 is CASSPGQGSNYGYTF. CDR3 in DNA: TGTGCCAGCAGCCCAGGACAGGGATCGAACTATGGCTACACCTTC.

The chain uses TRBV5-1 and TRBJ2-5; 9 bases are a match to TRBD1. The germline CDR1 and CDR2 sequences are SGHRS and YFSETQ. The V segment lost 4 bases and the J segment 5 bases; nucleotides outside the gene matches: 3. CDR3 size: 13 residues. CDR3 coding DNA: TGCGCCAGCAGCACAGGGGGCGGGGAGACCCAGTACTTC. It translates to CASSTGGGETQYF.

V gene TRBV30 combines with J gene TRBJ1-2; 10 bases align to TRBD1. CDR3 size: 14 residues. V trimming: 4 bases; J trimming: 4 bases; junction bases outside the gene matches: 6. From germline, CDR1 is GTSNPN and CDR2 SVGIG (reference sequence). As DNA, the CDR3 is TGTGCCTGGACCGGACAGGGGGTGAGCTATGGCTACACCTTC. Translating gives CAWTGQGVSYGYTF.

The chain is built from TRBV9 and TRBJ2-3; 12 bases match TRBD2. J lost 0 bases, V lost 3 bases, and 17 bases had no gene match. The CDR3 loop spans 21 amino acids. Per germline, CDR1 SGDLS and CDR2 YYNGEE. CDR3 sequence: CASSAPAAGTSGLISTDTQYF. The CDR3 DNA sequence: TGTGCCAGCAGCGCCCCGGCAGCAGGGACTAGCGGGCTAATAAGCACAGATACGCAGTATTTT.

A few counts support this clone. The rearrangement links TRBV6-5 to TRBJ1-5, with D tentatively TRBD1 (6 bases). The CDR3 consists of 15 residues. V was trimmed by 2 bases and J by 7 bases, leaving 15 bases between them. From germline, CDR1 is MNHEY and CDR2 SVGAGI. CDR3 nucleotides: TGTGCCAGCAGTTACGATAGACAGGTTGGCCAGCCCCAGCATTTT. It specifies CASSYDRQVGQPQHF.

This chain connects TRBV18 to TRBJ1-1; tentative D call: TRBD1 (6 bases). Germline CDR1 reads KGHSH; CDR2 reads LQKENI. The germline V and J ends were trimmed by 4 bases and 1 base, with 10 bases remaining between them. The CDR3 extends over 14 amino acids. As DNA, the CDR3 is TGTGCCAGCTCACTCAACAGGGAGAACACTGAAGCTTTCTTT. Protein: CASSLNRENTEAFF.

J is TRBJ2-7 and V is TRBV29-1, with 8 bases aligning to TRBD2. The CDR3 runs 13 residues. Losses at the gene ends were 6 bases for V and 4 bases for J; bases not matched to a gene: 8. The germline V gene encodes CDR1 SQVTM and CDR2 ANQGSEA. The CDR3 loop reads CSVGTSLGYEQYF. DNA for the CDR3: TGCAGCGTCGGGACTAGTTTAGGTTACGAGCAGTACTTC.

The rearrangement links TRBV19 to TRBJ2-2, with a weak D call TRBD1 (6 bases). Trimming removed 3 bases at V and 5 bases at J, with 7 bases between. Germline lookup yields CDR1 LNHDA and CDR2 SQIVND (reference sequence). The CDR3 has 13 amino acids. This chain's CDR3 is CASSIRGTGELFF. In DNA, the CDR3 is TGTGCCAGTAGTATCAGGGGAACCGGGGAGCTGTTTTTT.

This clone was seen a handful of times. The rearrangement links TRBV14 to TRBJ1-4, with a tentative D call TRBD1 (6 bases). Germline assignment: CDR1 SGHDN and CDR2 FVKESK. This CDR3 region has 15 residues. Trimming left V 0 bases short and J 5 bases short, with 10 bases between. The chain's CDR3 is CASSQEAGVNEKLFF. CDR3 coding DNA: TGTGCCAGCAGCCAAGAGGCAGGGGTGAATGAAAAACTGTTTTTT.

Only one count was recorded for this clone. The chain is built from TRBV6-6 and TRBJ2-5; D is possibly TRBD2 (5 bases). The germline V gene encodes CDR1 MNHNY and CDR2 SVGAGI (reference sequence). Trimming removed 4 bases from V and 0 bases from J, with 9 bases in between. CDR3 length equals 14 residues. The CDR3 loop reads CASSSPGDQETQYF. The CDR3 DNA reads TGTGCCAGCAGTTCACCCGGGGACCAAGAGACCCAGTACTTC.